This TCR beta chain emerged from a study of cytomegalovirus exposure and HLA in healthy donors. Whole-study context: The roughly 100 million unique TCR beta sequences, from around 200 million T cells, were found by an earlier analysis.

Notes on this clone: Its antigen is unknown.

Regarding the study as a whole: A later analysis found that most CMV-associated TCR beta chains appeared HLA-restricted. In a later analysis, at a false discovery rate of 0.05, under 20,000 TCR beta sequences matched HLA alleles.

The CDR3 has 16 amino acids. The trim removed 3 bases at V and 1 base at J, leaving 8 bases unmatched. Germline CDR1 and CDR2: SGHDT and YYEEEE. In the PCR, 60 Vbeta and 13 Jbeta primers were used. Only in-frame clones appear in the TCRdb table, and some are missing; sequencing was by immunoSEQ multiplex PCR. The table shows 100,000 or so clones, with approximately 84% occurring only once. Sequenced sample: PBMCs. The rearrangement uses TRBV5-6 and TRBJ2-3; 7 nucleotides align to TRBD2. This receptor was identified in a man aged 18 to 29 in good health and CMV-seronegative. The DNA of the CDR3 is TGTGCCAGCAGCTCGGGCGGGAGAGGGGGCACAGATACGCAGTATTTT. This gives the protein CASSSGGRGGTDTQYF.